The present T cell receptor (beta chain) was sequenced within a study of cytomegalovirus exposure and HLA in healthy donors. In the PCR, 60 Vbeta and 13 Jbeta primers were used. TCRdb keeps only in-frame clones here, not all; method: immunoSEQ multiplex PCR. The sample consists of roughly 80,000 clones, around four fifths of them appearing once. CDR3 length: 15 residues. The germline CDR1 and CDR2 sequences are SGHNT and YYREEE (reference sequence). V was trimmed by 4 bases and J by 1 base, leaving 15 bases between them. The chain carries TRBV5-4 and TRBJ2-7; D uncertain. Material for sequencing was PBMCs. This clonotype originated in a woman aged 50 to 65 in good health and CMV-seropositive. CDR3 region: CASSPTPENSYEQYF. The DNA of the CDR3 is TGTGCCAGCAGCCCCACCCCAGAAAATTCCTACGAGCAGTACTTC.